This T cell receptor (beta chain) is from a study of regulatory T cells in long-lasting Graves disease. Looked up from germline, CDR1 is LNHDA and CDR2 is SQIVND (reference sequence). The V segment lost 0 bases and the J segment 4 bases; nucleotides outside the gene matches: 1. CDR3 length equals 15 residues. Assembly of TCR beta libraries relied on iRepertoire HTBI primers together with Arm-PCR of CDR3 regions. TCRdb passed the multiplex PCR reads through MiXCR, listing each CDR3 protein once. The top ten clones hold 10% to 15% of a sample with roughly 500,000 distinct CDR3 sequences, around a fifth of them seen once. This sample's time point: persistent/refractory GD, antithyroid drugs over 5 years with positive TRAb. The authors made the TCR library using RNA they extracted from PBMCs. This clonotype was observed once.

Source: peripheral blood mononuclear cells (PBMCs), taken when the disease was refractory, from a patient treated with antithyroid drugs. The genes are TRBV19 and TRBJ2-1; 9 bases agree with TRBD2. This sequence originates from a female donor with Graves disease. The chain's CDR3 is CASSIEAGGYNEQFF. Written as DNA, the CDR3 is TGTGCCAGTAGTATAGAGGCGGGAGGGTACAATGAGCAGTTCTTC. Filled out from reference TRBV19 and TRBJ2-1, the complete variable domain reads DGGITQSPKYLFRKEGQNVTLSCEQNLNHDAMYWYRQDPGQGLRLIYYSQIVNDFQKGDIAEGYSVSREKKESFPLTVTSAQKNPTAFYLCASSIEAGGYNEQFFGPGTRLTVL.